This passage covers 32 T cell receptor beta chains from one sample sequenced in a study of response to subunit inactivated influenza vaccine. TCRdb re-derived calls from the RT-PCR reads in MiXCR, one entry per CDR3 protein. The data contain hundreds of thousands of distinct CDR3 sequences, 9% to 15% of them singletons. The input for sequencing was non-naive T cells sorted from PBMCs, taken approximately 15 days before vaccination. All receptors derive from a man between 45 and 60 years old who received an inactivated influenza vaccine.

The chain joins TRBV7-2 to TRBJ2-1; D might be TRBD2 (5 bases). Trimming left V 1 base short and J 0 bases short, with 10 bases between. Looked up from germline, CDR1 is SGHTA and CDR2 is FQGNSA. This CDR3 contains 16 residues. The CDR3 region is CASSLVGSDSYNEQFF. CDR3 DNA: TGTGCCAGCAGCTTAGTCGGTAGCGACTCCTACAATGAGCAGTTCTTC.

This clonotype occurred many times. V and J are TRBV24-1 and TRBJ2-1, with TRBD2 identical over 9 bases. CDR3 length: 12 residues. Germline trimming cut 3 bases from V and 15 bases from J; bases unmatched to any gene: 5. Per the germline V gene, CDR1 is KGHDR and CDR2 is SFDVKD. DNA for the CDR3: TGTGCCACCAGTGATGGCGGGAGGGCCCTGTTCTTC. It codes for CATSDGGRALFF.

This clonotype was counted only a few times. This chain uses TRBV10-3 with TRBJ1-2, with TRBD1 matching over 7 bases. Trimming removed 8 bases from V and 5 bases from J; junction bases left unmatched: 5. Germline V lookup: CDR1 ENHRY, CDR2 SYGVKD. This CDR3 contains 12 residues. Written as DNA, the CDR3 is TGTGCCATCGGCGACAGGGCGTATGGCTACACCTTC. Its protein product is CAIGDRAYGYTF.

The rearrangement uses TRBV20-1 and TRBJ2-7; 7 nucleotides agree with TRBD2. Trimming removed 3 bases from V and 2 bases from J; junction bases left unmatched: 7. The CDR3 is 14 residues long. In germline, CDR1 is DFQATT, CDR2 SNEGSKA (reference sequence). The chain's CDR3 is CSARHLGGAYEQYF. In DNA form, the CDR3 reads TGCAGTGCTAGGCATCTTGGGGGGGCCTACGAGCAGTACTTC.

In this sample, this clonotype turned up a few times. This chain uses TRBV5-1 with TRBJ1-6; D possibly corresponds to TRBD1 (5 bases). Germline CDR1 and CDR2: SGHRS and YFSETQ. The CDR3 extends over 15 amino acids. Deletions cut 0 bases from V and 7 bases from J, with 11 bases between. CDR3: CASSLASTVNSPLHF. Written as DNA, the CDR3 is TGCGCCAGCAGCTTGGCTTCGACAGTCAATTCACCCCTCCACTTT.

This clonotype was seen a handful of times. The chain uses TRBV20-1 and TRBJ2-3; 13 bases match TRBD2. The CDR3 is 16 amino acids. Per germline, CDR1 DFQATT and CDR2 SNEGSKA (reference sequence). V shed 3 bases, J shed 2 bases, and the junction held 5 bases outside the gene matches. This CDR3 is CSARAGLAGPTDTQYF. DNA for the CDR3: TGCAGTGCTAGGGCGGGACTAGCGGGACCCACAGATACGCAGTATTTT.

At least ten counts were recorded for this clonotype. V and J are TRBV20-1 and TRBJ1-5; 8 bases line up with TRBD1. J gave up 0 bases and V 3 bases, and 7 bases lay outside the gene matches. CDR1 and CDR2 from the germline V gene are DFQATT and SNEGSKA (reference sequence). The CDR3 extends over 16 amino acids. The CDR3 loop is CSASQGAGYSNQPQHF. The CDR3 DNA is TGCAGTGCTAGTCAGGGGGCGGGGTATAGCAATCAGCCCCAGCATTTT.

There are many counts of this clonotype. The chain has TRBV20-1 and TRBJ1-2; 9 bases map to TRBD1. Losses at the gene ends were 7 bases for V and 5 bases for J; bases not matched to a gene: 5. CDR3 length: 12 residues. CDR1 and CDR2 from the germline V gene are DFQATT and SNEGSKA (reference sequence). The CDR3 reads CSVGDREYGYTF. CDR3 sequence (DNA): TGCAGTGTTGGGGACAGGGAATATGGCTACACCTTC.

This clonotype was seen repeatedly, ten times or more. The genes are TRBV5-6 and TRBJ2-4, with D hard to call. Germline V CDR1 and CDR2: SGHDT, YYEEEE. V shed 0 bases and J shed 3 bases, with 7 bases lying between them. The CDR3 sequence is 14 residues long. The CDR3 DNA reads as TGTGCCAGCAGCTTGGGGGCAGGCAAAAACATTCAGTACTTC. Translating gives CASSLGAGKNIQYF.

The chain combines TRBV20-1 with TRBJ2-2; 7 positions match TRBD1. V dropped 5 bases and J dropped 3; count of bases not matched to a gene: 9. The germline V gene encodes CDR1 DFQATT and CDR2 SNEGSKA (reference sequence). There are 15 residues in the CDR3. CDR3 residues: CSAAAGTADTGELFF. CDR3 nucleotides: TGCAGTGCTGCCGCTGGGACAGCTGACACCGGGGAGCTGTTTTTT.

Ten or more counts support this clonotype. The rearrangement uses TRBV5-1 and TRBJ1-6; D is possibly TRBD1 (5 bases). In germline, CDR1 is SGHRS, CDR2 YFSETQ. V was trimmed by 1 base and J by 10 bases, leaving 12 bases between them. This CDR3 has 14 residues. CDR3 DNA: TGCGCCAGCAGCTTGCAAGGGGCAGAGTCACCCCTCCACTTT. It translates to CASSLQGAESPLHF.

This clonotype was picked up a small number of times. The V gene is TRBV4-1, the J gene TRBJ2-3; 15 nucleotides agree with TRBD2. The CDR3 length is 21 residues. Germline V gives CDR1 MGHRA, CDR2 YSYEKL. The J segment lost 4 bases and the V segment lost 0 bases, leaving 14 bases of the junction unmatched. The CDR3 DNA reads as TGCGCCAGCAGCCAAGAGTTGTGGACTAGCGGGGGGGTAGGTCTCCCAGATACGCAGTATTTT. Its protein is CASSQELWTSGGVGLPDTQYF.

This clonotype has a handful of counts. The chain links TRBV6-1 to TRBJ2-5, with D perhaps TRBD2 (7 bases). V was pared by 8 bases and J by 2 bases, with 15 bases between. Looked up from germline, CDR1 is MNHNS and CDR2 is SASEGT. There are 14 residues in the CDR3. The CDR3 DNA reads TGTGCCAGCGCCGAGGGGGGGGTTCAAGAGACCCAGTACTTC. Its protein product is CASAEGGVQETQYF.

This clonotype occurred many times. This chain links TRBV20-1 with TRBJ2-5; a possible D gene is TRBD2 (5 bases). Germline V gives CDR1 DFQATT, CDR2 SNEGSKA (reference sequence). Trimming pared 6 bases from V and 1 base from J, leaving 9 bases between. CDR3 size: 12 residues. The chain's CDR3 is CSAAGIQETQYF. CDR3 DNA sequence: TGCAGTGCGGCCGGGATCCAAGAGACCCAGTACTTC.

The chain has TRBV6-2 or TRBV6-3 and TRBJ2-3; D perhaps matches TRBD2 (5 bases). The CDR3 consists of 14 residues. CDR1 and CDR2 (germline): MNHEY, SVGEGT. Trimming took 5 bases from V and 1 from J, leaving 10 bases between them. The CDR3 DNA reads as TGTGCCAGCAGTGATCTAGCCCGCACAGATACGCAGTATTTT. It encodes CASSDLARTDTQYF.

This clonotype was recorded at least ten times. The rearrangement uses TRBV12-3 or TRBV12-4 and TRBJ1-4; 10 nucleotides align to TRBD1. The CDR3 totals 16 residues. The junction had 5 bases not matched to a gene; V was cut back by 3 bases and J by 4 bases. CDR3 protein: CASSLDRGSFNEKLFF. For the CDR3, the DNA is TGTGCCAGCAGTTTGGACAGGGGGAGCTTTAATGAAAAACTGTTTTTT.

V is TRBV4-3 and J is TRBJ2-2, with D perhaps TRBD2 (5 bases). Deletions cut 0 bases from V and 2 bases from J, with 10 bases between. This CDR3 has 16 amino acids. Germline CDR1 reads LGHNA; CDR2 reads YSLEER. The chain's CDR3 is CASSQEVAINTGELFF. The CDR3 DNA reads as TGCGCCAGCAGCCAAGAGGTAGCGATCAACACCGGGGAGCTGTTTTTT.

This clonotype has ten or more counts. The rearrangement joins TRBV7-2 to TRBJ2-2; the match to TRBD1 covers 7 bases. CDR3 length: 15 amino acids. Germline loops: CDR1 SGHTA, CDR2 FQGNSA. The V segment lost 4 bases and the J segment 4 bases; nucleotides outside the gene matches: 6. Here the CDR3 DNA reads TGTGCCAGCAGCTCGAGACAGGGCTCCACCGGGGAGCTGTTTTTT. Protein sequence: CASSSRQGSTGELFF. Combining the CDR3 with reference TRBV7-2 and TRBJ2-2 gives the whole variable domain GAGVSQSPSNKVTEKGKDVELRCDPISGHTALYWYRQSLGQGLEFLIYFQGNSAPDKSGLPSDRFSAERTGGSVSTLTIQRTQQEDSAVYLCASSSRQGSTGELFFGEGSRLTVL.

Ten or more counts support this clonotype. The V gene is TRBV4-1, the J gene TRBJ1-4, with 10 bases lining up with TRBD1. The CDR3 has 18 amino acids. The V and J ends lost 6 bases and 3 bases, in that order; junction bases with no gene match: 13. Germline-derived CDR1 and CDR2 are MGHRA and YSYEKL. This chain's CDR3 is CASRSGTGARLANEKLFF. CDR3 DNA: TGCGCCAGCAGGTCCGGGACAGGGGCAAGATTAGCTAATGAAAAACTGTTTTTT.

This clonotype was counted only a few times. The CDR3 spells CASSLLTGNYEQYF. The DNA of the CDR3 is TGCGCCAGCAGCTTGTTGACAGGGAACTACGAGCAGTACTTC. The chain couples TRBV5-1 to TRBJ2-7; 7 bases fit TRBD1. CDR1 and CDR2 from the germline V gene are SGHRS and YFSETQ. J gave up 3 bases and V 1 base, and 4 bases lay outside the gene matches. The length of the CDR3 is 14 residues.

This chain uses TRBV15 with TRBJ2-1; D is possibly TRBD2 (6 bases). The CDR3 has 16 amino acids. The germline V and J ends were trimmed by 0 bases and 4 bases, with 13 bases remaining between them. The germline V gene encodes CDR1 LNHNV and CDR2 YYDKDF (reference sequence). The CDR3 nucleotides are TGTGCCACCAGCAGAGATCGGGCTGGGGGGTACAATGAGCAGTTCTTC. Residues: CATSRDRAGGYNEQFF.

This clonotype was recorded at least ten times. The chain is built from TRBV6-1 and TRBJ2-1; D tentatively fits TRBD1 or TRBD2 (5 bases each). The CDR3 has 14 amino acids. Germline V CDR1 and CDR2: MNHNS, SASEGT. The V end was cut by 6 bases, the J end by 5 bases, with 14 bases between. This chain's CDR3 is CASRMTGRHNEQFF. The DNA for the CDR3 is TGTGCCAGCAGAATGACGGGACGCCACAATGAGCAGTTCTTC.

The rearrangement links TRBV7-2 to TRBJ2-5, with 11 nucleotides matching TRBD2. The trim removed 5 bases at V and 7 bases at J, leaving 15 bases unmatched. The CDR3 is 17 residues long. From germline, CDR1 is SGHTA and CDR2 FQGNSA. The CDR3: CASSPRIAGGPGGTQYF. For the CDR3, the DNA is TGTGCCAGCAGCCCAAGAATAGCGGGAGGGCCAGGGGGGACCCAGTACTTC.

This clonotype has more than one count but fewer than ten. This chain links TRBV2 with TRBJ2-7, with 13 bases lining up with TRBD2. V shed 7 bases, J shed 5 bases, and the junction held 8 bases outside the gene matches. Germline-derived CDR1 and CDR2 are SNHLY and FYNNEI. The CDR3 contains 15 residues. The CDR3 protein is CASTLGLAGVNEQYF. CDR3 sequence (DNA): TGTGCCAGCACCTTAGGACTAGCGGGGGTAAACGAGCAGTACTTC.

This clonotype was counted between two and nine times. The chain recombines TRBV6-2 or TRBV6-3 with TRBJ2-7; 9 bases are shared with TRBD1. The CDR3 has 13 residues. With V trimmed by 6 bases and J by 7 bases, 7 bases remained unmatched. Per germline, CDR1 MNHEY and CDR2 SVGEGT. In nucleotides, the CDR3 is TGTGCCAGCAGCCCCGGGACAGGGACTGAGCAGTACTTC. Residues: CASSPGTGTEQYF.

This clonotype was counted many times. The gene calls are TRBV12-3 or TRBV12-4 and TRBJ2-4, with no clear D. The CDR3 is 14 amino acids. The V gene lost 2 bases and the J gene lost 13 bases, with 18 bases spanning the gap. The DNA for the CDR3 is TGTGCCAGCAGTTTAATAGCTGGTTTCGAGGAGCAGTACTTC. The encoded protein is CASSLIAGFEEQYF.

This chain joins TRBV12-3 or TRBV12-4 and TRBJ2-5; 8 bases are shared with TRBD2. This CDR3 spans 14 amino acids. V shed 6 bases and J 7 bases; nucleotides not matched to a gene: 10. The CDR3 DNA is TGTGCCAGCAGCGGGAGGGGTGGGGATGGGACCCAGTACTTC. Protein product: CASSGRGGDGTQYF.

The rearrangement uses TRBV28 and TRBJ2-1; TRBD2 agrees at 8 bases. V was clipped by 5 bases and J by 7 bases; unmatched bases: 16. The CDR3 sequence is 17 residues long. Germline values: CDR1 MDHEN, CDR2 SYDVKM. The CDR3 DNA reads TGTGCCAGCAGTAGTACGGGGGGGCCACGGGGGACGAATGAGCAGTTCTTC. As protein: CASSSTGGPRGTNEQFF. Filled out from reference TRBV28 and TRBJ2-1, the complete variable domain reads DVKVTQSSRYLVKRTGEKVFLECVQDMDHENMFWYRQDPGLGLRLIYFSYDVKMKEKGDIPEGYSVSREKKERFSLILESASTNQTSMYLCASSSTGGPRGTNEQFFGPGTRLTVL.

This clonotype was counted many times. The V call is TRBV12-3 or TRBV12-4, the J call TRBJ2-7, with D unresolved. V was pared by 1 base and J by 6 bases, with 13 bases between. The CDR3 runs to 14 residues. CDR3 DNA sequence: TGTGCCAGCAGTTTAGGGCAGGCCTGGGGCGAGCAGTACTTC. Encoded protein: CASSLGQAWGEQYF.

This clonotype has more than one count but fewer than ten. The chain links TRBV13 to TRBJ2-3; a weak D match, TRBD1 (5 bases). The CDR3 loop spans 14 amino acids. Germline CDR1 and CDR2: PRHDT and FYEKMQ (reference sequence). V gave up 4 bases and J gave up 2 bases, with 10 bases separating them. CDR3 amino acids: CASSSGHHTDTQYF. Here the CDR3 DNA reads TGTGCCAGCAGCTCCGGACACCACACAGATACGCAGTATTTT.

This clonotype was detected only a few times. The genes are TRBV29-1 and TRBJ2-2; D tentatively fits TRBD1 or TRBD2 (5 bases each). Deletions cut 4 bases from V and 6 bases from J, with 12 bases between. Germline values: CDR1 SQVTM, CDR2 ANQGSEA. This CDR3 region has 13 residues. The CDR3 region is CSVGGSGSGELFF. For the CDR3, the DNA is TGCAGCGTTGGGGGGTCGGGTTCCGGGGAGCTGTTTTTT.

V usage is TRBV7-2 and J usage is TRBJ1-5; 8 bases map to TRBD1. Per germline, CDR1 SGHTA and CDR2 FQGNSA. Unmatched junction bases numbered 11, after V lost 5 bases and J lost 2 bases. The CDR3 runs 17 residues. CDR3: CASSKTGAGGGNQPQHF. The DNA for the CDR3 is TGTGCCAGCAGCAAGACAGGGGCGGGGGGCGGCAATCAGCCCCAGCATTTT.